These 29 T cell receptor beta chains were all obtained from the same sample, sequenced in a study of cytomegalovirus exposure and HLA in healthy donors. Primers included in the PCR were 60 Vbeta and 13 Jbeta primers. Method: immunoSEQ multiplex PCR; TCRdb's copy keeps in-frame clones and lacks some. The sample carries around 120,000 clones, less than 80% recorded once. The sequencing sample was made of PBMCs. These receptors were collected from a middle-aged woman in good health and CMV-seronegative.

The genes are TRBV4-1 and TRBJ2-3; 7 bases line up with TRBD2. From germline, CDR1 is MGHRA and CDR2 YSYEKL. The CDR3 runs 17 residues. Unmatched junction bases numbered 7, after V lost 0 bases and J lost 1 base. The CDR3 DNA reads TGCGCCAGCAGCCAAGATCACGCGGGAGCCGGCACAGATACGCAGTATTTT. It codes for CASSQDHAGAGTDTQYF.

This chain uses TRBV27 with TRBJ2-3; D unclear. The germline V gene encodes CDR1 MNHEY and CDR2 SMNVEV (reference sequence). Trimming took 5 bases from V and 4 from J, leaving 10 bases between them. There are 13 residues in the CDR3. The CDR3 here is CASSINRADTQYF. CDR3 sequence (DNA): TGTGCCAGCAGTATAAATCGGGCAGATACGCAGTATTTT.

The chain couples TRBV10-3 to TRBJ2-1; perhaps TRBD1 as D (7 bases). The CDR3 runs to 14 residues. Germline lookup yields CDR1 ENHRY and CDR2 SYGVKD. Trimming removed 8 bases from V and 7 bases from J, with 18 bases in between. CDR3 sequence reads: CAIRGRQGGNEQFF. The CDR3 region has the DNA TGTGCCATCCGGGGGCGGCAGGGGGGAAATGAGCAGTTCTTC.

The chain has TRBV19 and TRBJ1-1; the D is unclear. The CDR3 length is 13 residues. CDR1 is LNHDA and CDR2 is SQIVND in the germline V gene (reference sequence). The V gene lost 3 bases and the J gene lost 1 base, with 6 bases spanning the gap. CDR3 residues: CASSIGGNTEAFF. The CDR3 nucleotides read TGTGCCAGTAGTATCGGCGGGAACACTGAAGCTTTCTTT.

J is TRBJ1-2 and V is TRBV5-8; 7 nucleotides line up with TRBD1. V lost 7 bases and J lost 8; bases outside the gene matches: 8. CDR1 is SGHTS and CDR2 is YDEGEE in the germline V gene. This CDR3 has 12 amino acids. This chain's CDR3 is CASPVTGAGYTF. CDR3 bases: TGTGCCAGCCCTGTCACAGGGGCCGGCTACACCTTC. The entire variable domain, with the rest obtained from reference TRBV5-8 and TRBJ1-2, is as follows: EAGVTQSPTHLIKTRGQQATLRCSPISGHTSVYWYQQALGLGLQFLLWYDEGEERNRGNFPPRFSGRQFPNYSSELNVNALELEDSALYLCASPVTGAGYTFGSGTRLTVV.

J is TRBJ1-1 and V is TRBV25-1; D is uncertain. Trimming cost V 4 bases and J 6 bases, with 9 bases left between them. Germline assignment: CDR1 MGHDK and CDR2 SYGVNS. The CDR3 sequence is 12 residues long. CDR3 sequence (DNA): TGTGCCAGCAGTGCGGGTGGCGCTGAAGCTTTCTTT. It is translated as CASSAGGAEAFF.

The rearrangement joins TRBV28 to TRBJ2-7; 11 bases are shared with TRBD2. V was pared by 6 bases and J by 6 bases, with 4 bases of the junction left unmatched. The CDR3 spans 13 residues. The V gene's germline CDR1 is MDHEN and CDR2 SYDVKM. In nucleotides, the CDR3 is TGTGCCAGCAGGTCGACTAGCGGGACCGAGCAGTACTTC. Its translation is CASRSTSGTEQYF.

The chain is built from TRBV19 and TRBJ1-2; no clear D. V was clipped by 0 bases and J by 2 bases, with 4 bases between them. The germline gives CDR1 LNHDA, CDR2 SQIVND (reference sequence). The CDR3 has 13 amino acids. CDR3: CASSIEGNYGYTF. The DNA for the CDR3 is TGTGCCAGTAGTATAGAGGGCAACTATGGCTACACCTTC. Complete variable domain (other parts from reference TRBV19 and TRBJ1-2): DGGITQSPKYLFRKEGQNVTLSCEQNLNHDAMYWYRQDPGQGLRLIYYSQIVNDFQKGDIAEGYSVSREKKESFPLTVTSAQKNPTAFYLCASSIEGNYGYTFGSGTRLTVV.

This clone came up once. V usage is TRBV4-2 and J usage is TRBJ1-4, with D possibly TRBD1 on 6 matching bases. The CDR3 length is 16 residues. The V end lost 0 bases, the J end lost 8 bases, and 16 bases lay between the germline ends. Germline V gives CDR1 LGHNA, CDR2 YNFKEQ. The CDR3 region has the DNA TGTGCCAGCAGCCAAGATCGGGGCGGGGGGCGAGAAAAACTGTTTTTT. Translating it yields CASSQDRGGGREKLFF.

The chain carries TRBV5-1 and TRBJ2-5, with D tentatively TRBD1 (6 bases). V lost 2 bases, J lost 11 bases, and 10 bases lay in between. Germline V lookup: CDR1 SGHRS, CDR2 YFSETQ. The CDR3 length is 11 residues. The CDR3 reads CASSFRGEQYF. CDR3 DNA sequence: TGCGCCAGCAGCTTCAGGGGAGAGCAGTACTTC.

The CDR3 region is CASSVASQGVVNTIYF. DNA for the CDR3: TGTGCCAGCAGCGTAGCTTCCCAGGGGGTCGTAAACACCATATATTTT. The chain links TRBV9 to TRBJ1-3; 7 bases fit TRBD1. The J segment lost 6 bases and the V segment lost 0 bases, leaving 9 bases of the junction unmatched. The CDR3 totals 16 residues. Germline values: CDR1 SGDLS, CDR2 YYNGEE.

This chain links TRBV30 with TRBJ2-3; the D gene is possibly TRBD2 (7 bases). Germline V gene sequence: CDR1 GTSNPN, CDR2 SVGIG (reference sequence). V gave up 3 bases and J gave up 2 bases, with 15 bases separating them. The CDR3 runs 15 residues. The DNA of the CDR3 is TGTGCCTGGAGCGAGGGGGGGCCGATCACAGATACGCAGTATTTT. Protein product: CAWSEGGPITDTQYF.

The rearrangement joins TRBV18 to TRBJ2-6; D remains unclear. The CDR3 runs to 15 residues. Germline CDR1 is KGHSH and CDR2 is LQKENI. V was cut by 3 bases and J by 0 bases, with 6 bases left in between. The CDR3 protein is CASSPSVSGANVLTF. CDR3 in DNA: TGTGCCAGCTCACCCTCAGTCTCTGGGGCCAACGTCCTGACTTTC.

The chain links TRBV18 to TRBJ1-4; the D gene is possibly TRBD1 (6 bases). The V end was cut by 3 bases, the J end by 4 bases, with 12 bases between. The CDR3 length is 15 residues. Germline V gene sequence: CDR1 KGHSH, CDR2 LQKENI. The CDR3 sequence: CASSPSQGNNEKLFF. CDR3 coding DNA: TGTGCCAGCTCACCCTCACAGGGCAATAATGAAAAACTGTTTTTT. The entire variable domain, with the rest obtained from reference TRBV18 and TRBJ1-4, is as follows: NAGVMQNPRHLVRRRGQEARLRCSPMKGHSHVYWYRQLPEEGLKFMVYLQKENIIDESGMPKERFSAEFPKEGPSILRIQQVVRGDSAAYFCASSPSQGNNEKLFFGSGTQLSVL.

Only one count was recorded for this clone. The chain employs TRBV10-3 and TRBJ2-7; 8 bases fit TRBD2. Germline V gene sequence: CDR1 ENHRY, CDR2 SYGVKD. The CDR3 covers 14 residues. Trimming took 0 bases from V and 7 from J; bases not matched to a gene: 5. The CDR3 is CAISESILAGEQYF. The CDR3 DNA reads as TGTGCCATCAGTGAGTCGATCTTAGCGGGGGAGCAGTACTTC.

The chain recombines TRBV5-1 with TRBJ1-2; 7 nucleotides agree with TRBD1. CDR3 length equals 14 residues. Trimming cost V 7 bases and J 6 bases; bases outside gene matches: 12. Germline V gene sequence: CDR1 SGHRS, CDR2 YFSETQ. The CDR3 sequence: CASSLDGQVDGYTF. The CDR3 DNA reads TGCGCCAGCTCACTAGATGGACAGGTGGATGGCTACACCTTC.

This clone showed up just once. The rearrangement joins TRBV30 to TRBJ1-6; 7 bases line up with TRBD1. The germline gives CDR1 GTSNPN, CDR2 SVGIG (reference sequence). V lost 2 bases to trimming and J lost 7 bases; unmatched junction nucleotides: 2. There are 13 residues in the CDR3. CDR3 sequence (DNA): TGTGCCTGGAGTACACAGGGGAATTCACCCCTCCACTTT. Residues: CAWSTQGNSPLHF.

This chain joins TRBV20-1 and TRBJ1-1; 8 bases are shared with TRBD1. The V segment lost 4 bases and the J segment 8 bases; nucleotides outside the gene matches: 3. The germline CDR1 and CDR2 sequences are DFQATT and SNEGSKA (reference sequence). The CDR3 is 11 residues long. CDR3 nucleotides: TGCAGTGCTATGGACAGGGAAGAAGCTTTCTTT. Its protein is CSAMDREEAFF.

The CDR3 loop is CASSLGTGDIQYF. Here the CDR3 DNA reads TGTGCCAGCAGCTTAGGGACAGGGGACATTCAGTACTTC. This rearrangement joins TRBV11-2 to TRBJ2-4; TRBD1 agrees at 9 bases. The CDR3 consists of 13 residues. V shed 1 base and J 8 bases; nucleotides not matched to a gene: 0. Germline values: CDR1 SGHAT, CDR2 FQNNGV.

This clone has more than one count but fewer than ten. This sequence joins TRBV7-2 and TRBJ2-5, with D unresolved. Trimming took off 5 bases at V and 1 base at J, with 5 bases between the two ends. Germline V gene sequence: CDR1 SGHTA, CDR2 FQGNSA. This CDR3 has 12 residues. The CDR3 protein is CASSPFQETQYF. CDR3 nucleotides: TGTGCCAGCAGCCCCTTCCAAGAGACCCAGTACTTC.

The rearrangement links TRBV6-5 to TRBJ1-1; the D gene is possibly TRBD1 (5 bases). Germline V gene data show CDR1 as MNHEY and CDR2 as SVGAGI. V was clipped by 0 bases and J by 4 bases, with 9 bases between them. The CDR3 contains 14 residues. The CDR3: CASSYSTGVTEAFF. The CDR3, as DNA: TGTGCCAGCAGTTACTCGACGGGGGTCACTGAAGCTTTCTTT.

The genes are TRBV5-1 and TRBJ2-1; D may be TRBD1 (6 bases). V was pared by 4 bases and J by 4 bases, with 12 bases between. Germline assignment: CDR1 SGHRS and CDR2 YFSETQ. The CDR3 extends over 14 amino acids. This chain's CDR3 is CASSGQRLYNEQFF. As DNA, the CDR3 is TGCGCCAGCAGCGGACAGCGACTTTACAATGAGCAGTTCTTC. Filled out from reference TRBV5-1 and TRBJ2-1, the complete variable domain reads KAGVTQTPRYLIKTRGQQVTLSCSPISGHRSVSWYQQTPGQGLQFLFEYFSETQRNKGNFPGRFSGRQFSNSRSEMNVSTLELGDSALYLCASSGQRLYNEQFFGPGTRLTVL.

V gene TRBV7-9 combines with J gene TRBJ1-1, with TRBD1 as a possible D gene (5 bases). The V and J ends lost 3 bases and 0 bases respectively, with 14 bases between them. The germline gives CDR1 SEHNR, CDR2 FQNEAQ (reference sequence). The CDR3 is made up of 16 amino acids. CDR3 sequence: CASSLALKGMNTEAFF. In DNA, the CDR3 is TGTGCCAGCAGCTTGGCCTTGAAGGGGATGAACACTGAAGCTTTCTTT.

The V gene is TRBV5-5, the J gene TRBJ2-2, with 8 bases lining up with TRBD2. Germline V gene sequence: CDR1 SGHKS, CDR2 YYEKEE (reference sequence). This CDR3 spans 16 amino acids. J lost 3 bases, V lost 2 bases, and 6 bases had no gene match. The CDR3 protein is CASSFGAGVDTGELFF. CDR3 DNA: TGTGCCAGCAGCTTCGGAGCGGGAGTTGACACCGGGGAGCTGTTTTTT.

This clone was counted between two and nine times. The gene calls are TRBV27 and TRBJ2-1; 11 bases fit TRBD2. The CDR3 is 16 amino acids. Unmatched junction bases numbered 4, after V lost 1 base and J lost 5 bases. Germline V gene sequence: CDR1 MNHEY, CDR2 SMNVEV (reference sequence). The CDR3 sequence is CASSLLAGGINNEQFF. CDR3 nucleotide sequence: TGTGCCAGCAGTTTATTAGCGGGGGGGATTAACAATGAGCAGTTCTTC.

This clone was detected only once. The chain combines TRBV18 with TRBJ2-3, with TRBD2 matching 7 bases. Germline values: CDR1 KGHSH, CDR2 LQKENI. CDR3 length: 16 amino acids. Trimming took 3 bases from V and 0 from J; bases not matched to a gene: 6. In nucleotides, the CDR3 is TGTGCCAGCTCACCTTCCAGCGGGGCGAGCACAGATACGCAGTATTTT. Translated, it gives CASSPSSGASTDTQYF.

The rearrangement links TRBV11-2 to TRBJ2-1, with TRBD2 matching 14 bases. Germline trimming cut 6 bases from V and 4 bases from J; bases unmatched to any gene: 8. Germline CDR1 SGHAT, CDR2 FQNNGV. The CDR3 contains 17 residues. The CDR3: CASRLRGLAGVYNEQFF. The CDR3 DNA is TGTGCCAGCAGACTCAGGGGACTAGCGGGAGTGTACAATGAGCAGTTCTTC.

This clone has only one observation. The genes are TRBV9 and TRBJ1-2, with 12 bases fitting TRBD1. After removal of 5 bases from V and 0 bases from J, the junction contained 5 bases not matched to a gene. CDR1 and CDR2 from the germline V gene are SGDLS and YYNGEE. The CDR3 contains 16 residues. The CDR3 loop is CASRGTGGDPNYGYTF. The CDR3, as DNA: TGTGCCAGCAGGGGGACAGGGGGCGATCCTAACTATGGCTACACCTTC.

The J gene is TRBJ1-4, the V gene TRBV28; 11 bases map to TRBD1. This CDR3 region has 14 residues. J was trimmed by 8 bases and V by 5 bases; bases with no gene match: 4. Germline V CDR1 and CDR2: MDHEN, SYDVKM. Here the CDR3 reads CASSADRGREKLFF. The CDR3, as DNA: TGTGCCAGCAGTGCGGACAGGGGGCGGGAAAAACTGTTTTTT.